A single TCR beta chain is shown here with its context. Study processing details: Counts of nucleated cells, estimated from reference gene primer amplification, were obtained. Generated by immunoSEQ multiplex PCR, the TCRdb table keeps only in-frame clones and is missing some. The D gene and trimming were derived from the DNA, and the V and J assignments and clone size from that table. In the table there are tens of thousands of clones, approximately 83% of which are singletons. Germline trimming cut 7 bases from V and 5 bases from J; bases unmatched to any gene: 4. CDR3 length equals 12 residues. Germline-derived CDR1 and CDR2 are SQVTM and ANQGSEA. The source of the sample is a study of blood T cell repertoires in COVID-19. Turning to the study itself: Specimens from acute and convalescent COVID-19 originated in the United States, Italy and Spain. In each case, the material was cDNA or gDNA derived from T cells, B-cell-depleted T cells, or PBMCs.

The sample consisted of peripheral blood. This sequence was found in a human donor in a cohort sampled during active COVID-19. The chain carries TRBV29-1 and TRBJ2-7; the match to TRBD1 covers 11 bases. The CDR3 sequence: CSGGQGANEQYF. DNA of the CDR3: TGCAGCGGAGGACAGGGGGCAAACGAGCAGTACTTC.